This T cell receptor beta chain was sequenced for a study of Graves' ophthalmopathy and Graves' hyperthyroidism. Study-level findings and limits: Blood also carried most expanded thyroid clonotypes exceeding 0.001 frequency.

A note on this clonotype: What it binds is unknown.

RNA transcripts served as template for amplifying TCR beta CDR3 sequences. HTBI primers were employed in first-round RT-PCR, then a second-round multiplex PCR followed. TCRdb re-called the multiplex PCR reads with MiXCR, one entry per CDR3 protein. The sample yields roughly 600,000 distinct CDR3 sequences, approximately 35% seen once. This CDR3 region has 12 residues. Germline-derived CDR1 and CDR2 are SQVTM and ANQGSEA. The germline V and J ends were trimmed by 8 bases and 0 bases, with 11 bases remaining between them. The sequencing input was peripheral blood or thyroid tissue (not recorded which). The rearrangement joins TRBV29-1 to TRBJ2-7; a weak D match, TRBD2 (5 bases). The TCR was taken from an adult man with Graves' hyperthyroidism. CDR3 nucleotide sequence: TGCAGCCTTCTAGGGAGCTCCTACGAGCAGTACTTC. Protein sequence: CSLLGSSYEQYF.